Sequencing of this T cell receptor beta chain was carried out in a study of T cells after yellow fever vaccination. At the level of the study: For low cell numbers, libraries were made with SMART-Seq v4 Ultra Low Input. Study-wide results and caveats: Detected again after the booster were most primary-vaccination clones, at 95% to 98% CD4 and 88% CD8.

Germline V lookup: CDR1 DFQATT, CDR2 SNEGSKA (reference sequence). Losses at the gene ends were 6 bases for V and 4 bases for J; bases not matched to a gene: 9. There are 14 residues in the CDR3. TCRdb passed the 5' RACE reads through MiXCR, listing each CDR3 protein once. The sample consists of 300,000 to 400,000 distinct CDR3 sequences, over 8.5% of them appearing once. A note on this clonotype: Its antigen is unknown.

The receptor was isolated from a man aged 18 to 35 who received the YFV17D yellow fever vaccine. The chain couples TRBV20-1 to TRBJ2-3; 8 positions agree with TRBD2. Sequencing was performed on CD4+ T cells sorted from PBMCs, taken 45 days after the yellow fever booster vaccination. CDR3 in DNA: TGCAGTGCCGGGGGGGGCCGCGGTGCAGATACGCAGTATTTT. This translates into CSAGGGRGADTQYF.